Sequencing of this T cell receptor (beta chain) was carried out in a study of blood T cell repertoires in COVID-19. Study-level information: Sources were T cells, B-cell-depleted T cells, or PBMCs; the material itself was cDNA or gDNA.

This clone turned up a few times. Germline CDR1 and CDR2: LNHDA and SQIVND (reference sequence). The V end lost 0 bases, the J end lost 0 bases, and 17 bases lay between the germline ends. This CDR3 spans 18 amino acids. Methods used by the authors: Nucleated cell counts were estimated from reference gene primer amplification. Assay used: immunoSEQ multiplex PCR; TCRdb lists only in-frame clones, some missing. D and trimming were read from the DNA, whereas the V and J calls and clone size are those reported in that table. This table has about 150,000 clones, 87% appearing once. The source of this sequence is a human donor in a cohort sampled during active COVID-19. Material for sequencing was peripheral blood. The chain joins TRBV19 to TRBJ1-1; D is unclear. DNA for the CDR3: TGTGCCAGTAGTATAGACCCCTTCAGACTGATGATGAACACTGAAGCTTTCTTT. Its protein product is CASSIDPFRLMMNTEAFF. Variable domain in full (rest from reference TRBV19 and TRBJ1-1): DGGITQSPKYLFRKEGQNVTLSCEQNLNHDAMYWYRQDPGQGLRLIYYSQIVNDFQKGDIAEGYSVSREKKESFPLTVTSAQKNPTAFYLCASSIDPFRLMMNTEAFFGQGTRLTVV.